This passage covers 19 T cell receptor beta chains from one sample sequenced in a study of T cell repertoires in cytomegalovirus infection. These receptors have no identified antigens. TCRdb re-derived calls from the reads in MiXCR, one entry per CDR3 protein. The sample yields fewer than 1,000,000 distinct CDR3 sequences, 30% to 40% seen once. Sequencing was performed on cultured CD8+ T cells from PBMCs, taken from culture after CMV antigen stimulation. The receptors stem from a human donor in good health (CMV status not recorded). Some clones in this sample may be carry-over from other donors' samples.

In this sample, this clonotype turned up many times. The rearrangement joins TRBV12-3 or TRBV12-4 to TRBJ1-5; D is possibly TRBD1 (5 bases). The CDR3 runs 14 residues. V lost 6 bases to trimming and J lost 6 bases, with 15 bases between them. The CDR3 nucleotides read TGTGCCAGCAGCCGGGGGAGAACCCGTCAGCCCCAGCATTTT. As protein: CASSRGRTRQPQHF.

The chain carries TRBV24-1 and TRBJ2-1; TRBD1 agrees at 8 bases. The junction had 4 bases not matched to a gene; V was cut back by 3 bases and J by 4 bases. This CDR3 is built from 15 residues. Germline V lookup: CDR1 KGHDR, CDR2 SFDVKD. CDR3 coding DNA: TGTGCCACCAGTGATGCAGGGGGCCCTTACAATGAGCAGTTCTTC. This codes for CATSDAGGPYNEQFF.

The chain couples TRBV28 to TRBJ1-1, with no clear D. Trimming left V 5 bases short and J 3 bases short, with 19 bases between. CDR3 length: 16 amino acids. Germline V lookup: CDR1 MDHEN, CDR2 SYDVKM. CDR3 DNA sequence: TGTGCCAGCAGTGGATCGGAGGGAGGTTGGGACACTGAAGCTTTCTTT. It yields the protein CASSGSEGGWDTEAFF.

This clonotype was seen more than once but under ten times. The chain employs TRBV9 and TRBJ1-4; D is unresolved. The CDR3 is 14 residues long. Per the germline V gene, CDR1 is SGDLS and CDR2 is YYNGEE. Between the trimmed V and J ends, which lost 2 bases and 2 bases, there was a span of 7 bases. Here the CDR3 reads CASSVRSTNEKLFF. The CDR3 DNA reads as TGTGCCAGCAGCGTCCGGTCCACTAATGAAAAACTGTTTTTT.

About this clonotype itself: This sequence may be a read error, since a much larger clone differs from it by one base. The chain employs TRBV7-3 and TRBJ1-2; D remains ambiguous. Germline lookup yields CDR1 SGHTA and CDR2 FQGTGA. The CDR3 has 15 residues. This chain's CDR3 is CVSSLGAGRADGYTF. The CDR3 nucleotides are TGTGTCAGCAGCCTAGGCGCCGGCCGAGCCGATGGCTACACCTTC.

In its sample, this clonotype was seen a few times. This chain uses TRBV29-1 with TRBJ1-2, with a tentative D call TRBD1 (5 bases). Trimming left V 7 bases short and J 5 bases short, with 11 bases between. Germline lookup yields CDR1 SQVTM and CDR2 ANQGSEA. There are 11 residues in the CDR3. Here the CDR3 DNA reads TGCAGCGCTACAGACAGTTATGGCTACACCTTC. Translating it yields CSATDSYGYTF.

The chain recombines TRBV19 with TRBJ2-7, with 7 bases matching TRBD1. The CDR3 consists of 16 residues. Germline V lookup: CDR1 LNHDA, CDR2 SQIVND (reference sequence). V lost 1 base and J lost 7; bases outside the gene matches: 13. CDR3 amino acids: CASSIVGTAARREQYF. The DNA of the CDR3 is TGTGCCAGTAGTATAGTCGGGACAGCCGCGAGACGGGAGCAGTACTTC.

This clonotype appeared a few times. CDR3 DNA sequence: TGTGCCACCATAGCGGGGGGGCCGCCAGATACGCAGTATTTT. It specifies CATIAGGPPDTQYF. V usage is TRBV6-1 and J usage is TRBJ2-3, with TRBD2 matching 11 bases. The CDR3 loop spans 14 amino acids. V trimming: 10 bases; J trimming: 4 bases; junction bases outside the gene matches: 7. Germline loops: CDR1 MNHNS, CDR2 SASEGT.

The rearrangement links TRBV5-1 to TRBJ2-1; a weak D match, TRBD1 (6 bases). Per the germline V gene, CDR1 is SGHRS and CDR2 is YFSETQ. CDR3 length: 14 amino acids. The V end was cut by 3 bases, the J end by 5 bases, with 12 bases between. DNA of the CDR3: TGCGCCAGCAGCTATACTGGACAGAACAATGAGCAGTTCTTC. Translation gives CASSYTGQNNEQFF. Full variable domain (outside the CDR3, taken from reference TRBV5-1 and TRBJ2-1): KAGVTQTPRYLIKTRGQQVTLSCSPISGHRSVSWYQQTPGQGLQFLFEYFSETQRNKGNFPGRFSGRQFSNSRSEMNVSTLELGDSALYLCASSYTGQNNEQFFGPGTRLTVL.

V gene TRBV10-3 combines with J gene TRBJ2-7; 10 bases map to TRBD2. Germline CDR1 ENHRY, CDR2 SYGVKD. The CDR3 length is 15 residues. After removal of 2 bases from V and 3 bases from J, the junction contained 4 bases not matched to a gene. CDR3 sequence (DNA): TGTGCCATCAGTGAGGCAACTAGCGGGGACTACGAGCAGTACTTC. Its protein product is CAISEATSGDYEQYF.

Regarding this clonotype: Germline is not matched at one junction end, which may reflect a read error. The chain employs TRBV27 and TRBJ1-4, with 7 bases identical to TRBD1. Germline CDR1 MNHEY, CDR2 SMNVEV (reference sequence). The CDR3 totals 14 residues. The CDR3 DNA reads TGTGTCAGCAGTTTATGGGGGACAGATGAAAAACTGTTTTTT. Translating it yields CVSSLWGTDEKLFF. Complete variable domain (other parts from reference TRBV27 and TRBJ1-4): EAQVTQNPRYLITVTGKKLTVTCSQNMNHEYMSWYRQDPGLGLRQIYYSMNVEVTDKGDVPEGYKVSRKEKRNFPLILESPSPNQTSLYFCVSSLWGTDEKLFFGSGTQLSVL.

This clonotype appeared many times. CDR3 region: CASSLWGGAPSNQPQHF. The CDR3 region has the DNA TGTGCCAGCAGCTTATGGGGAGGGGCGCCGAGCAATCAGCCCCAGCATTTT. V usage is TRBV7-2 and J usage is TRBJ1-5; a weak D match, TRBD1 (5 bases). This CDR3 has 17 residues. The V end was cut by 2 bases, the J end by 1 base, with 15 bases between. Germline V gives CDR1 SGHTA, CDR2 FQGNSA.

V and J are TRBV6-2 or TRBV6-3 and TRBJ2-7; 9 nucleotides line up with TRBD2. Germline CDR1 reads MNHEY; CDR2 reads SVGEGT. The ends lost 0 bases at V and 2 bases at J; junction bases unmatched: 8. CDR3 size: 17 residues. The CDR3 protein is CASSYSVWTSAAYEQYV. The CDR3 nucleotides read TGTGCCAGCAGTTACTCAGTATGGACTAGCGCGGCCTACGAGCAGTACGTC.

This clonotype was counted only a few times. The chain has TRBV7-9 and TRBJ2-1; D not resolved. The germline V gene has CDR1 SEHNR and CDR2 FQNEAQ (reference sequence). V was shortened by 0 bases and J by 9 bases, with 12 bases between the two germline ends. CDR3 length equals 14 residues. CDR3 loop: CASSLALAASEQFF. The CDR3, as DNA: TGTGCCAGCAGCTTAGCGCTGGCAGCTAGTGAGCAGTTCTTC.

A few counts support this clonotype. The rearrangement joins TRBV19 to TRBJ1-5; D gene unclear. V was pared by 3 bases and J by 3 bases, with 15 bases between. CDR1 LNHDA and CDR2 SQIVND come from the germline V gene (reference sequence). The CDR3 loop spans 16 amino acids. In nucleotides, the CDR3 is TGTGCCAGTAGTATTTCGGCGGCAGCCATCAATCAGCCCCAGCATTTT. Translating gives CASSISAAAINQPQHF.

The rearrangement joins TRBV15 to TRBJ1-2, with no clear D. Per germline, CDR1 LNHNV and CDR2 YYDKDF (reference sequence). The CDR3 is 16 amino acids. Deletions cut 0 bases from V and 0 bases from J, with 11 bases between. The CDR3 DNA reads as TGTGCCACCAGCAGAGATCTGGCAGCCGCTAACTATGGCTACACCTTC. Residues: CATSRDLAAANYGYTF. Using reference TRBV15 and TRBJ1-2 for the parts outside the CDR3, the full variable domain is DAMVIQNPRYQVTQFGKPVTLSCSQTLNHNVMYWYQQKSSQAPKLLFHYYDKDFNNEADTPDNFQSRRPNTSFCFLDIRSPGLGDTAMYLCATSRDLAAANYGYTFGSGTRLTVV.

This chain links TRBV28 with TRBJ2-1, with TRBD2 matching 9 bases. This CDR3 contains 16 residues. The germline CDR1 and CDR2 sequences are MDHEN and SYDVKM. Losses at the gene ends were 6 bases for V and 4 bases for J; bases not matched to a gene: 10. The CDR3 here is CASRGLRRGGYNEQFF. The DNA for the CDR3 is TGTGCCAGCAGGGGGCTGCGGCGGGGGGGGTACAATGAGCAGTTCTTC.

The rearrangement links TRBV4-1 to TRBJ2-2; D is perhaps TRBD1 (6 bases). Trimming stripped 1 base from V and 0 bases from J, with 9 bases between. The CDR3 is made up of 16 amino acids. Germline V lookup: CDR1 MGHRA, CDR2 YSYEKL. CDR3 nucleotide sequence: TGCGCCAGCAGCCAAGGGGACATAACGAACACCGGGGAGCTGTTTTTT. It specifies CASSQGDITNTGELFF.

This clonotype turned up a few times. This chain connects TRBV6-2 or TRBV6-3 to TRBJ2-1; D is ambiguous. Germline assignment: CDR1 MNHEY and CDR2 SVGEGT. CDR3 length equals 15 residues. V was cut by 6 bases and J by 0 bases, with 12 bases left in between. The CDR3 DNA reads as TGTGCCAGCAGCCACTATAGGGCCTCCTACAATGAGCAGTTCTTC. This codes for CASSHYRASYNEQFF.